This T cell receptor (beta chain) stems from a study of PD-1 blockade in classical Hodgkin lymphoma. General study results and limits: Patients who responded completely had about the same baseline diversity as newly diagnosed patients.

As concerns this clone: What it binds is not known.

All the patients suffered relapse after autologous stem cell transplantation, and brentuximab vedotin exposure differed. The assay was immunoSEQ multiplex PCR, and TCRdb's table has in-frame clones only and misses some. The sample has more than 20,000 clones; roughly two thirds are singletons. This CDR3 spans 14 amino acids. The germline V and J ends were trimmed by 1 base and 1 base, with 7 bases remaining between them. CDR1 and CDR2 from the germline V gene are MNHNY and SVGAGI (reference sequence). The J gene is TRBJ1-1, the V gene TRBV6-6; D is uncertain. The sequenced sample was peripheral blood mononuclear cells (PBMCs), obtained before the second cycle of nivolumab. The clonotype was recovered from a human donor with classical Hodgkin lymphoma. The CDR3 reads CASSYFAGNTEAFF. The CDR3, as DNA: TGTGCCAGCAGTTACTTCGCTGGGAACACTGAAGCTTTCTTT.